The T cell receptor (beta chain) described here comes from a study of blood T cell repertoires in COVID-19. The CDR3 runs to 14 residues. Germline CDR1 reads LNHDA; CDR2 reads SQIVND (reference sequence). V dropped 4 bases and J dropped 5; count of bases not matched to a gene: 7. TCRdb's copy holds only in-frame clones and misses some; the assay was immunoSEQ multiplex PCR. This table has hundreds of thousands of clones, about 89% appearing once. The TCR comes from a woman in her twenties or thirties with acute or convalescent COVID-19. Sequenced material: peripheral blood. The rearrangement uses TRBV19 and TRBJ1-2, with 7 bases aligning to TRBD1. CDR3 loop: CASSTSGQTYGYTF. CDR3 in DNA: TGTGCCAGTAGTACCTCGGGACAGACATATGGCTACACCTTC. Full variable domain (outside the CDR3, taken from reference TRBV19 and TRBJ1-2): DGGITQSPKYLFRKEGQNVTLSCEQNLNHDAMYWYRQDPGQGLRLIYYSQIVNDFQKGDIAEGYSVSREKKESFPLTVTSAQKNPTAFYLCASSTSGQTYGYTFGSGTRLTVV.